The T cell receptor beta chain described here comes from a study of T cell responses to AZD1222 COVID-19 vaccine. Study observations and caveats: Two AZD1222 doses significantly raised spike-specific TCR breadth and depth over controls. Donors were mostly white British, more females; clonal diversity possibly underestimated.

Germline assignment: CDR1 SGHDT and CDR2 YYEEEE. V lost 1 base and J 5 bases, leaving 6 bases between the germline ends. The CDR3 runs to 13 residues. Assay: immunoSEQ multiplex PCR; the TCRdb copy retains only in-frame clones and omits some. The sample has more than 85,000 clones, roughly 90% seen once; the top ten hold 2.5% to 3%. Of note for this clone: Its antigen is unidentified.

The clonotype originates from an adult in good health. The material was peripheral blood, obtained on day 0 of AZD1222 vaccination. V usage is TRBV5-6 and J usage is TRBJ1-4; D unresolved. CDR3: CASSLKMNEKLFF. CDR3 coding DNA: TGTGCCAGCAGCTTGAAGATGAATGAAAAACTGTTTTTT.